Below are 25 T cell receptor beta chains sequenced from a single sample in a study of shared clonotypes between healthy human individuals. Measured with immunoSEQ multiplex PCR; TCRdb has only the in-frame clones, and not every one. The repertoire consists of 2 million to 2.5 million clones, with about 94% occurring once and the leading ten covering 0.85% to 1.2%. Naive CD8 cells lacked CD45RO, underwent positive selection for CCR7 and left out terminally differentiated effector memory CD45RA+ cells. The specimen was naive CD8+ T cells sorted from blood. The receptors originated from a man aged 18 to 29 in good health.

This clone was seen just once. DNA for the CDR3: TGTGCCAGCAGCCTAGGGACGTACGAGCAGTACTTC. Residues: CASSLGTYEQYF. The chain uses TRBV14 and TRBJ2-7, with D perhaps given as TRBD1 or TRBD2 (5 bases each). V shed 4 bases and J shed 4 bases, with 8 bases lying between them. Per the germline V gene, CDR1 is SGHDN and CDR2 is FVKESK. This CDR3 is 12 amino acids long.

The V and J genes are TRBV6-1 and TRBJ1-1, with a weak D call TRBD1 (5 bases). Germline values: CDR1 MNHNS, CDR2 SASEGT. V lost 2 bases and J 2 bases, leaving 12 bases between the germline ends. The CDR3 is 15 amino acids. This CDR3 reads CASSELYTGNTEAFF. The CDR3 DNA follows: TGTGCCAGCAGTGAACTATATACAGGCAACACTGAAGCTTTCTTT.

As concerns this clone: Different DNA sequences within this sample yield the same CDR3. This chain connects TRBV5-4 to TRBJ2-5; tentatively, D is TRBD2 (6 bases). Trimming removed 0 bases from V and 5 bases from J, with 11 bases in between. Germline V gives CDR1 SGHNT, CDR2 YYREEE (reference sequence). This CDR3 spans 14 amino acids. The CDR3 region has the DNA TGTGCCAGCAGCTTGGTAGGAGGAGGGGAGACCCAGTACTTC. It codes for CASSLVGGGETQYF.

V and J are TRBV7-9 and TRBJ2-7; D gene ambiguous. V lost 4 bases, J lost 0 bases, and 10 bases lay in between. Germline CDR1 and CDR2: SEHNR and FQNEAQ (reference sequence). This CDR3 contains 14 residues. The CDR3 region is CASSSAESSYEQYF. The CDR3 region has the DNA TGTGCCAGCAGCTCCGCAGAAAGCTCCTACGAGCAGTACTTC.

Notes on this clone: A clone one base away is much larger, so this may be a read error. This chain links TRBV30 with TRBJ1-1; 8 bases match TRBD1. The CDR3 sequence is 13 residues long. CDR1 is GTSNPN and CDR2 is SVGIG in the germline V gene (reference sequence). The CDR3 DNA follows: TGTGCCTGGAGTGGGACAGGGATCGGAAGAGCTTTATTT. Protein sequence: CAWSGTGIGRALF.

The chain joins TRBV13 to TRBJ2-5; no clear D. This CDR3 is built from 17 residues. The ends were cut back, 2 bases at V and 0 bases at J, with 16 bases in the middle. Germline V gene lookup returns CDR1 PRHDT and CDR2 FYEKMQ (reference sequence). CDR3 nucleotide sequence: TGTGCCAGCAGCTTATGGATAGACATACAATACCAAGAGACCCAGTACTTC. It encodes CASSLWIDIQYQETQYF.

The rearrangement uses TRBV4-1 and TRBJ1-1; 9 nucleotides match TRBD1. The CDR3 runs to 16 residues. Germline assignment: CDR1 MGHRA and CDR2 YSYEKL. The junction had 17 bases not matched to a gene; V was cut back by 4 bases and J by 11 bases. The CDR3 bases are TGCGCCAGCAGCCGAGAATCCGGGACAGGGTTGTTTGGGGCTTTCTTT. Protein product: CASSRESGTGLFGAFF.

Comments on this clone: Other DNA sequences from this sample encode an identical CDR3 as well. The V and J genes are TRBV7-2 and TRBJ2-7; TRBD1 might be the D (6 bases). V lost 3 bases, J lost 3 bases, and 9 bases lay in between. Germline CDR1 SGHTA, CDR2 FQGNSA. CDR3 length equals 13 residues. Written as DNA, the CDR3 is TGTGCCAGCAGCTTCGGACAGCTCTACGAGCAGTACTTC. Translating it yields CASSFGQLYEQYF. The whole variable domain, filled in from reference TRBV7-2 and TRBJ2-7, reads GAGVSQSPSNKVTEKGKDVELRCDPISGHTALYWYRQSLGQGLEFLIYFQGNSAPDKSGLPSDRFSAERTGGSVSTLTIQRTQQEDSAVYLCASSFGQLYEQYFGPGTRLTVT.

This CDR3 is CASSIEAGGSFQPDTDTQYF. CDR3 nucleotides: TGTGCCAGTAGTATAGAGGCAGGGGGCTCCTTCCAGCCGGACACAGATACGCAGTATTTT. The chain has TRBV19 and TRBJ2-3; TRBD1 matches at 8 bases. CDR1 and CDR2 from the germline V gene are LNHDA and SQIVND (reference sequence). The V segment lost 0 bases and the J segment 2 bases; nucleotides outside the gene matches: 16. The CDR3 is 20 residues long.

Of note for this clone: Other DNA sequences within the sample encode an identical CDR3. V usage is TRBV19 and J usage is TRBJ2-7; 10 bases are a match to TRBD1. CDR3 length equals 14 residues. CDR1 is LNHDA, CDR2 SQIVND, per germline (reference sequence). V shed 6 bases, J shed 3 bases, and the junction held 5 bases outside the gene matches. In DNA form, the CDR3 reads TGTGCCAGTAGCGTCGGGACAGGGGACTACGAGCAGTACTTC. This gives the protein CASSVGTGDYEQYF.

V is TRBV2 and J is TRBJ2-1, with 11 bases matching TRBD2. The CDR3 consists of 14 residues. V shed 5 bases, J shed 6 bases, and the junction held 3 bases outside the gene matches. The germline CDR1 and CDR2 sequences are SNHLY and FYNNEI. CDR3 region: CASSPGLAGNEQFF. The CDR3 DNA reads as TGTGCCAGCAGTCCCGGACTAGCGGGCAATGAGCAGTTCTTC.

The chain recombines TRBV30 with TRBJ2-7; D unclear. Germline V gene sequence: CDR1 GTSNPN, CDR2 SVGIG (reference sequence). Trimming cost V 2 bases and J 6 bases, with 8 bases left between them. This CDR3 is built from 11 residues. The CDR3 sequence is CAWSSGLEQYF. The CDR3 coding sequence is TGTGCCTGGAGTTCTGGGCTCGAGCAGTACTTC.

The chain combines TRBV5-6 with TRBJ2-1; TRBD1 aligns across 8 bases. V shed 4 bases, J shed 4 bases, and the junction held 10 bases outside the gene matches. The CDR3 has 16 amino acids. Per germline, CDR1 SGHDT and CDR2 YYEEEE. The CDR3 DNA reads as TGTGCCAGCAGCCTTTGGCAGGGGGCGTCATACAATGAGCAGTTCTTC. Amino acid sequence: CASSLWQGASYNEQFF.

The chain recombines TRBV29-1 with TRBJ1-5; 10 nucleotides align to TRBD1. CDR3 size: 14 residues. The junction had 6 bases not matched to a gene; V was cut back by 6 bases and J by 4 bases. Germline values: CDR1 SQVTM, CDR2 ANQGSEA. CDR3 amino acids: CSVMTGGGNQPQHF. The CDR3, as DNA: TGCAGCGTAATGACAGGGGGCGGAAATCAGCCCCAGCATTTT.

The genes are TRBV4-3 and TRBJ1-4, with TRBD1 matching 7 bases. Germline loops: CDR1 LGHNA, CDR2 YSLEER. V gave up 1 base and J gave up 4 bases; unmatched junction bases: 3. The CDR3 has 15 residues. The CDR3 nucleotides are TGCGCCAGCAGCCAAGGGACAGGATATAATGAAAAACTGTTTTTT. Translation gives CASSQGTGYNEKLFF.

The chain has TRBV7-9 and TRBJ1-5, with D possibly matching TRBD1 (5 bases). The CDR3 runs 15 residues. Germline V gene sequence: CDR1 SEHNR, CDR2 FQNEAQ (reference sequence). V lost 1 base to trimming and J lost 6 bases, with 13 bases between them. The CDR3 bases are TGTGCCAGCAGCTTAGAGGGGTTCGTGGGTCAGCCCCAGCATTTT. Protein product: CASSLEGFVGQPQHF.

This clone was observed a single time. The V and J genes are TRBV2 and TRBJ2-7; 10 nucleotides agree with TRBD2. V was pared by 7 bases and J by 2 bases, with 8 bases of the junction left unmatched. The CDR3 totals 15 residues. CDR1 is SNHLY, CDR2 FYNNEI, per germline. CDR3 nucleotides: TGTGCCAGCAACTCCCCTAGCGGGAGCCCCTACGAGCAGTACTTC. Translating gives CASNSPSGSPYEQYF.

The chain carries TRBV6-1 and TRBJ2-7, with D perhaps being TRBD1 or TRBD2 (5 bases each). With 6 bases removed from V and 2 bases from J, the gap between germline ends came to 14 bases. This CDR3 region has 14 residues. Germline V gene lookup returns CDR1 MNHNS and CDR2 SASEGT. The CDR3 loop reads CASSPRDETYEQYF. The CDR3 nucleotides are TGTGCCAGCAGCCCACGGGACGAAACCTACGAGCAGTACTTC.

This clone was seen only once. This same CDR3 is encoded by further DNA sequences in the sample. The chain couples TRBV5-1 to TRBJ1-1; unclear D gene. V gave up 1 base and J gave up 5 bases, with 12 bases separating them. Germline loops: CDR1 SGHRS, CDR2 YFSETQ. The CDR3 covers 14 residues. This CDR3 is CASSLIDLNTEAFF. CDR3 in DNA: TGCGCCAGCAGCTTGATAGACCTAAATACTGAAGCTTTCTTT.

The V and J genes are TRBV5-6 and TRBJ1-3; the D gene is possibly TRBD1 (5 bases). The CDR3 extends over 13 amino acids. Germline lookup yields CDR1 SGHDT and CDR2 YYEEEE. Deletions cut 1 base from V and 8 bases from J, with 10 bases between. The DNA of the CDR3 is TGTGCCAGCAGCTTGTCAGGGAGTGACACCATATATTTT. Protein product: CASSLSGSDTIYF.

This clone was seen more than once but under ten times. The rearrangement joins TRBV7-8 to TRBJ1-5; no clear D. The V and J ends lost 4 bases and 1 base respectively, with 11 bases between them. This CDR3 contains 15 residues. Germline assignment: CDR1 SGHVS and CDR2 FQNEAQ. The CDR3 protein is CASSSGRESNQPQHF. For the CDR3, the DNA is TGTGCCAGCAGCTCCGGCAGAGAGAGCAATCAGCCCCAGCATTTT.

The genes are TRBV5-6 and TRBJ1-6; D is unclear. This CDR3 is 13 amino acids long. CDR1 is SGHDT, CDR2 YYEEEE, per germline. Trimming left V 2 bases short and J 10 bases short, with 10 bases between. CDR3 DNA: TGTGCCAGCAGCTTCTGGGATGGCTCACCCCTCCACTTT. Its protein is CASSFWDGSPLHF.

The chain's CDR3 is CATSSGEGLAGHEQYF. CDR3 sequence (DNA): TGTGCCACCAGCAGTGGGGAGGGACTAGCGGGTCACGAGCAGTACTTC. The chain carries TRBV15 and TRBJ2-7, with 12 bases fitting TRBD2. V was pared by 3 bases and J by 5 bases, with 8 bases of the junction left unmatched. The CDR3 is 16 residues long. Germline CDR1 and CDR2: LNHNV and YYDKDF (reference sequence).

Note on this clone: Other nucleotide sequences in the sample specify the same CDR3. V usage is TRBV5-6 and J usage is TRBJ1-1; D ambiguous. Germline V gene data show CDR1 as SGHDT and CDR2 as YYEEEE. Deletions cut 3 bases from V and 4 bases from J, with 7 bases between. This CDR3 has 12 amino acids. The CDR3 region has the DNA TGTGCCAGCAGCTCACATGGCACTGAAGCTTTCTTT. Amino acids: CASSSHGTEAFF.

The chain uses TRBV18 and TRBJ1-6; no definite D call. This CDR3 contains 16 residues. Germline CDR1 and CDR2: KGHSH and LQKENI. V was pared by 6 bases and J by 8 bases, with 20 bases between. Here the CDR3 DNA reads TGTGCCAGCTCCCCGCCCCGGGCCTGGTCCGATTCACCCCTCCACTTT. Its protein product is CASSPPRAWSDSPLHF.